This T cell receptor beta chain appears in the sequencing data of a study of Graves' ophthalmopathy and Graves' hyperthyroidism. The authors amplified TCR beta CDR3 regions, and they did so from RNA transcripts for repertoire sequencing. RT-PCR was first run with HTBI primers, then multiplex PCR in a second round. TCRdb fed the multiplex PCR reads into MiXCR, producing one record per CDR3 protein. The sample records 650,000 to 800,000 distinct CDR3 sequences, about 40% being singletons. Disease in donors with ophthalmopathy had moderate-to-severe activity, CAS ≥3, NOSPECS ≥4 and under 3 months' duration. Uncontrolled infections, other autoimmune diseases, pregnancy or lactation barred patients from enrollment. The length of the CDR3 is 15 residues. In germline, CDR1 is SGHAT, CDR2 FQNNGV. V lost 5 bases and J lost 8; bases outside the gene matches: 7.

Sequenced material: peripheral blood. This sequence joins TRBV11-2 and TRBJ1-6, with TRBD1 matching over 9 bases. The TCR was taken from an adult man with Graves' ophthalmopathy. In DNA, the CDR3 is TGTGCCAGCAGCACTCCGGGACAGGGTGATTCACCCCTCCACTTT. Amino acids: CASSTPGQGDSPLHF.